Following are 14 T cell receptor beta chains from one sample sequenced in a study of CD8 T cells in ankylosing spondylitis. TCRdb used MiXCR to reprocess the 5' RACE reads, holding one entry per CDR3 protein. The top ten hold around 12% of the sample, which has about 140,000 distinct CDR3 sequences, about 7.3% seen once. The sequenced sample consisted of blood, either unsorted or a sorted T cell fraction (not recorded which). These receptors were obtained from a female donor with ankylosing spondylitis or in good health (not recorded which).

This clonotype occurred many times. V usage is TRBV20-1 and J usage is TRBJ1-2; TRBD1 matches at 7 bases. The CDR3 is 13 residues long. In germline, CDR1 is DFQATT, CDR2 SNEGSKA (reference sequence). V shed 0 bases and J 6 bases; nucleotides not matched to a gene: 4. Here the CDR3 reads CSARDLQGHGYTF. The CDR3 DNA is TGCAGTGCTAGAGATCTACAGGGGCATGGCTACACCTTC.

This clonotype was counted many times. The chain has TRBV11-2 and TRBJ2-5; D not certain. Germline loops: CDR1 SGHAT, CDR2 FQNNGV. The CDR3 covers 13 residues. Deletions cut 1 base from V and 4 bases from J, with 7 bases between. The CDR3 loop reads CASSLVARETQYF. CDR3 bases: TGTGCCAGCAGCTTAGTGGCCCGAGAGACCCAGTACTTC.

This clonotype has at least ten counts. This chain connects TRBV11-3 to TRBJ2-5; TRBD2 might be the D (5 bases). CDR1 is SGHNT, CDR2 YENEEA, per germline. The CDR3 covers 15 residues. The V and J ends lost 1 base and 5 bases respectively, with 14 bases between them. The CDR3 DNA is TGTGCCAGCAGCTTAGGTGTCCGGGGTGGTGAGACCCAGTACTTC. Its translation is CASSLGVRGGETQYF.

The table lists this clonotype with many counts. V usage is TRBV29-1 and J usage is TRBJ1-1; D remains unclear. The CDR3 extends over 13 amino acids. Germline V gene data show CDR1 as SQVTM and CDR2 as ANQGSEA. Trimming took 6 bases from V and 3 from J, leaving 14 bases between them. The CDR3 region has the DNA TGCAGCGTGGACCCCGGAGGGTACACTGAAGCTTTCTTT. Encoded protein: CSVDPGGYTEAFF.

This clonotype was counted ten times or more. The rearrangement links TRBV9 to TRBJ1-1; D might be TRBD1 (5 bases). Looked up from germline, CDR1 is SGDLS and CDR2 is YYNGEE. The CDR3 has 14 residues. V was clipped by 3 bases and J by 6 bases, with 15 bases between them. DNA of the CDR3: TGTGCCAGCAGCGGAATAGACGGGGGATCTGAAGCTTTCTTT. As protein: CASSGIDGGSEAFF.

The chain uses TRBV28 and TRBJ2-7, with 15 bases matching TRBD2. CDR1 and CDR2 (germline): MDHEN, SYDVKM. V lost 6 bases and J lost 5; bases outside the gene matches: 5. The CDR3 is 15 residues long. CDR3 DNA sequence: TGTGCCAGCAGCCACTGGACTAGCGGGGGGGACGAGCAGTACTTC. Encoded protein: CASSHWTSGGDEQYF.

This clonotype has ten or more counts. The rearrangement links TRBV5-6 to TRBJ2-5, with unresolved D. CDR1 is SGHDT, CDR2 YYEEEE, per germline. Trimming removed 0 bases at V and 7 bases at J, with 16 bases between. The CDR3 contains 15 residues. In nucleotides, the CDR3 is TGTGCCAGCAGCTTGGCTTCCGCGAAAGGTGGGACCCAGTACTTC. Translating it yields CASSLASAKGGTQYF. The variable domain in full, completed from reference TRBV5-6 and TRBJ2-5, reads DAGVTQSPTHLIKTRGQQVTLRCSPKSGHDTVSWYQQALGQGPQFIFQYYEEEERQRGNFPDRFSGHQFPNYSSELNVNALLLGDSALYLCASSLASAKGGTQYFGPGTRLLVL.

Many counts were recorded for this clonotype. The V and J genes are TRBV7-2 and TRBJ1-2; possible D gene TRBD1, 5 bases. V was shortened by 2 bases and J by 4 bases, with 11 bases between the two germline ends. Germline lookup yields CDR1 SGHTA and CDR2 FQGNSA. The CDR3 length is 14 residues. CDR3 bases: TGTGCCAGCAGCTTACCGGGACTGCTCTATGGCTACACCTTC. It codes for CASSLPGLLYGYTF.

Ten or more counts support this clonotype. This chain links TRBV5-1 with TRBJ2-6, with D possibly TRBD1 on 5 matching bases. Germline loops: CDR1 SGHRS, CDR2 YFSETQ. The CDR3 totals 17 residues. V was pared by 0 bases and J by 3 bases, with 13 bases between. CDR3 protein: CASSLGGHSIGANVLTF. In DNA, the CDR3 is TGCGCCAGCAGCTTGGGAGGACACAGCATTGGGGCCAACGTCCTGACTTTC.

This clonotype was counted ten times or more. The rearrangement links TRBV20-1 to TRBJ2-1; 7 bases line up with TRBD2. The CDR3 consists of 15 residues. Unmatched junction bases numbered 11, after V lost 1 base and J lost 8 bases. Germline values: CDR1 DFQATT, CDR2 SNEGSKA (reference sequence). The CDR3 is CSARAIAGERYEQFF. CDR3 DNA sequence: TGCAGTGCTAGAGCCATCGCGGGGGAAAGGTATGAGCAGTTCTTC.

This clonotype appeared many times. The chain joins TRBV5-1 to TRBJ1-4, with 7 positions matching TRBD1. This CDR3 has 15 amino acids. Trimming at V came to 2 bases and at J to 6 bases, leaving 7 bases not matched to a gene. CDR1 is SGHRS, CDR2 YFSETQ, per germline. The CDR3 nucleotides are TGCGCCAGCAGCTTATCAGGGGGTTGGTATGAAAAACTGTTTTTT. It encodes CASSLSGGWYEKLFF.

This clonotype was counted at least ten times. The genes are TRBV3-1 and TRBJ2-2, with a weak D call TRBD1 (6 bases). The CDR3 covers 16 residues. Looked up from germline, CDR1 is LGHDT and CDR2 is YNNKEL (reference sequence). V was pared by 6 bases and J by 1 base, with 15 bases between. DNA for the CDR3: TGTGCCAGCAGTCAACAGGGTTCGATGAACACCGGGGAGCTGTTTTTT. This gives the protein CASSQQGSMNTGELFF.

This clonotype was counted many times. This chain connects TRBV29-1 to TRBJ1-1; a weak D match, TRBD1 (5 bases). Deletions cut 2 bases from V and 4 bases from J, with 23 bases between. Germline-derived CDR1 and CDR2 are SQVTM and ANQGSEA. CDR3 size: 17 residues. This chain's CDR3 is CSVEWKGVREGSTEAFF. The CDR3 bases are TGCAGCGTTGAATGGAAAGGGGTAAGGGAAGGAAGCACTGAAGCTTTCTTT.

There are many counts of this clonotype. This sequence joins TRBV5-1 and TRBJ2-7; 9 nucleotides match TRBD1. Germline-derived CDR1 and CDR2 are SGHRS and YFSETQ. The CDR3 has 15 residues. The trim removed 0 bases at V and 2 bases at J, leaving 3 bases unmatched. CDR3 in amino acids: CASSLAGDRAYEQYF. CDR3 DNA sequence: TGCGCCAGCAGCTTGGCAGGGGACAGGGCCTACGAGCAGTACTTC.